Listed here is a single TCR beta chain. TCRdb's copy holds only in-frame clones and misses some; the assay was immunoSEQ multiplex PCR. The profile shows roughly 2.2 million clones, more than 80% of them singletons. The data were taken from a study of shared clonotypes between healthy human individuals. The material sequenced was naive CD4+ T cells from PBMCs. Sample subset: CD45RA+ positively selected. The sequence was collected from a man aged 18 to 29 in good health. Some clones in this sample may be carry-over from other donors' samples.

The CDR3 loop is CAISSGQVLADTQYF. For the CDR3, the DNA is TGTGCCATCAGTTCGGGACAGGTTCTGGCAGATACGCAGTATTTT. V gene TRBV10-3 combines with J gene TRBJ2-3; the match to TRBD1 covers 8 bases. Unmatched junction bases numbered 8, after V lost 5 bases and J lost 4 bases. There are 15 residues in the CDR3. CDR1 is ENHRY, CDR2 SYGVKD, per germline.